This T cell receptor beta chain stems from a study of T cells in Graves' hyperthyroidism and ophthalmopathy. Whole-study findings and limits: The majority of expanded thyroid clonotypes above 0.001 also appeared in blood. Ophthalmopathy and stable hyperthyroidism were separated by a 13 V-J model. Ophthalmopathy was model-predicted a median about six months pre-onset.

RNA transcripts served as the template for amplifying TCR beta CDR3 regions. Initially, a first-round RT-PCR of the TCR CDR3 employed the HTBI primer set. TCRdb reanalysed the multiplex PCR reads using MiXCR and keeps one entry per CDR3 protein. The sample records 540,000 or so distinct CDR3 sequences, 46% being singletons. The germline V gene encodes CDR1 LNHDA and CDR2 SQIVND (reference sequence). The CDR3 loop spans 13 amino acids. This clonotype was picked up many times. Its matching antigen is unknown. One junction end does not reproduce the germline sequence, and a read error may be involved. Patients with uncontrolled infections, other autoimmune diseases, pregnancy or lactation were excluded.

The V gene is TRBV19, the J gene TRBJ1-2; D remains unclear. The sample consisted of peripheral blood or thyroid tissue (not recorded which). This clonotype was sampled from an adult woman with Graves' disease, either hyperthyroidism or ophthalmopathy (not recorded which). The CDR3 loop reads CPSSITPGGGYTF. The CDR3 nucleotides are TGTCCCAGTAGTATAACGCCGGGAGGCGGCTACACCTTC.